This T cell receptor (beta chain) is drawn from a study of Tregs in tolerant kidney transplant recipients. Turning to the study itself: CFSE-labeled recipient PBMCs were cultured 5 to 7 days with irradiated graft donor PBMCs, then FACS-sorted.

As regards this clone: Its specificity is not known.

Findings and limits, study-wide: Activated donor B cell expansion appeared to reveal the most relevant donor-specific TCRbeta repertoire.

Clones were read by immunoSEQ multiplex PCR, and TCRdb kept only the in-frame ones, dropping some. Counted here are approximately 8,700 clones, roughly half occurring once; the ten biggest clones make up roughly 5.7%. V lost 1 base to trimming and J lost 3 bases, with 7 bases between them. Germline loops: CDR1 SGHTA, CDR2 FQGNSA. The CDR3 has 13 residues. The sequence derives from a human donor in good health. The chain recombines TRBV7-2 with TRBJ2-7, with D unresolved. The sample comprised CD4+ T cells from blood cultured with allogeneic cells. The CDR3 region is CASSLENFYEQYF. The CDR3 nucleotides are TGTGCCAGCAGCTTAGAGAACTTCTACGAGCAGTACTTC.